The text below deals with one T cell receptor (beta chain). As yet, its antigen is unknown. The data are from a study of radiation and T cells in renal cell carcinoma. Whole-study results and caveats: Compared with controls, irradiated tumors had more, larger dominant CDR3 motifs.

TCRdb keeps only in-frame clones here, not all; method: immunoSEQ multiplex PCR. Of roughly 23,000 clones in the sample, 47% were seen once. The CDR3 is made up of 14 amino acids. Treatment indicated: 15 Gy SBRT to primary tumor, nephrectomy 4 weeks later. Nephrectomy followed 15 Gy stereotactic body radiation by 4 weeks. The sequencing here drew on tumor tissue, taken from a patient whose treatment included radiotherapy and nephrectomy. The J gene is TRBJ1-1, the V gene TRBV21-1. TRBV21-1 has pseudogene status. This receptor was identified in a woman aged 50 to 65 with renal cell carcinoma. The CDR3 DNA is TGTGCCAGCAGCAAAGTGCGGGGGAACACTGAAGCTTTCTTT. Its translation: CASSKVRGNTEAFF.